The present TCR beta chain was sequenced within a study of T cells in Graves' hyperthyroidism and ophthalmopathy. This clonotype has only a few counts. There were TCR beta CDR3 regions amplified from RNA transcripts. The HTBI primer set drove a first-round RT-PCR of the TCR CDR3. TCRdb re-called the multiplex PCR reads through MiXCR, storing one row per CDR3 protein. The table shows hundreds of thousands of distinct CDR3 sequences, with approximately 15% occurring only once. The receptor was derived from a woman in her late teens or twenties with Graves' hyperthyroidism. Source material: blood.

CDR3 sequence reads: CSARDPLTYETQYF. CDR3 DNA sequence: TGCAGTGCTAGAGATCCATTGACGTACGAGACCCAGTACTTC. V and J are TRBV20-1 and TRBJ2-5; D unresolved. From germline, CDR1 is DFQATT and CDR2 SNEGSKA (reference sequence). The CDR3 spans 14 residues. V lost 0 bases, J lost 5 bases, and 13 bases lay in between.